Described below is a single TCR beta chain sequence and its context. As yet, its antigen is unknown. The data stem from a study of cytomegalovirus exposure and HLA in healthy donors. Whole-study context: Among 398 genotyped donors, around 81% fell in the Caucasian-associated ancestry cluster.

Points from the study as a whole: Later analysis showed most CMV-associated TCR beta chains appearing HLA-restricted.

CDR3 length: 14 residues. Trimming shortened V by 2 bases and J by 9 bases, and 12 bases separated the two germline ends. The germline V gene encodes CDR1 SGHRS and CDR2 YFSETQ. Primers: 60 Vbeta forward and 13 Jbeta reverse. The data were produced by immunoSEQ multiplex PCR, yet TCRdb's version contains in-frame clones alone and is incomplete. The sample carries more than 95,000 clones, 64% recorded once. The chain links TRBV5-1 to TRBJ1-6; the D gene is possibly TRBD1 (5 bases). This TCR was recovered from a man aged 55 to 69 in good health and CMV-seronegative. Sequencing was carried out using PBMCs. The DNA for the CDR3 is TGCGCCAGCAGCTTACAGGCGTACAGTTCACCCCTCCACTTT. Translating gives CASSLQAYSSPLHF.